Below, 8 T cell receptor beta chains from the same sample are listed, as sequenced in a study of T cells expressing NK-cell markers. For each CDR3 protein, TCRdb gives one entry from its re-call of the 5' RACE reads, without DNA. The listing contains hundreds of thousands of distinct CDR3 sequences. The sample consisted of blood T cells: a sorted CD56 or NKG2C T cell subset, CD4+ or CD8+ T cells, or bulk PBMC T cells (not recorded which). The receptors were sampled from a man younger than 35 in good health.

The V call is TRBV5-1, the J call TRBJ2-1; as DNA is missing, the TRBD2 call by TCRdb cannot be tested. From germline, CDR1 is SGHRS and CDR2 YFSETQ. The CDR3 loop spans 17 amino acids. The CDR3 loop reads CASSLAGLAGGHNEQFF.

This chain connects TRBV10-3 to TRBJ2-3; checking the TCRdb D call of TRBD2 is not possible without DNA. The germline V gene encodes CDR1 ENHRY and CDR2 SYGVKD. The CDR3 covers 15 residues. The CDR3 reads CAIRGAGASTDTQYF.

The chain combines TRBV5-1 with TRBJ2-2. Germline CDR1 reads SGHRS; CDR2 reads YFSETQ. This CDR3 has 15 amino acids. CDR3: CASSQDYRNTGELFF.

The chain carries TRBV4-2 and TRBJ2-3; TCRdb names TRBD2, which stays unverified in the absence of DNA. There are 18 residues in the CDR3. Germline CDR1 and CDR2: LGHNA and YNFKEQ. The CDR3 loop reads CASSQDGAGGEPADTQYF.

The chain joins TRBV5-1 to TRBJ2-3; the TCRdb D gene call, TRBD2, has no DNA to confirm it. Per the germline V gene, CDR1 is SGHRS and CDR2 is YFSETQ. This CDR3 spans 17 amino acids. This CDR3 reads CASSSTRGLAATDTQYF.

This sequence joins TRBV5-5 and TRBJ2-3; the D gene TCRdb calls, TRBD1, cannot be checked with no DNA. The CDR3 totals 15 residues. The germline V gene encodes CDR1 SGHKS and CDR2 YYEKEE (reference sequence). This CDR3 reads CASSLVRDSLDTQYF.

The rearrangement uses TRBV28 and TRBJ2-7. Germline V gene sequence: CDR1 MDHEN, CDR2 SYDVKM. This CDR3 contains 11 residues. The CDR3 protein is CASTVQDEQYF.

The chain's CDR3 is CASSFLGRTFEAFF. V and J are TRBV11-2 and TRBJ1-1. Germline CDR1 is SGHAT and CDR2 is FQNNGV. The CDR3 runs 14 residues. Looking up the rest from reference TRBV11-2 and TRBJ1-1 gives the full variable domain: EAGVAQSPRYKIIEKRQSVAFWCNPISGHATLYWYQQILGQGPKLLIQFQNNGVVDDSQLPKDRFSAERLKGVDSTLKIQPAKLEDSAVYLCASSFLGRTFEAFFGQGTRLTVV.